The TCR beta chain under discussion was sequenced for a study of Graves' ophthalmopathy and Graves' hyperthyroidism. PBMCs originated in under 13 ml of fresh peripheral blood. This clonotype was counted between two and nine times. The CDR3 spans 14 residues. With 0 bases removed from V and 10 bases from J, the gap between germline ends came to 16 bases. CDR1 is SGDLS and CDR2 is YYNGEE in the germline V gene. CDR3 regions of TCR beta were amplified from RNA transcripts. HTBI primers served in a first-round RT-PCR, which a second-round multiplex PCR followed. From the multiplex PCR reads, TCRdb called clonotypes with MiXCR, one entry per CDR3 protein. The repertoire holds roughly 700,000 distinct CDR3 sequences, around 40% seen once, with 35% to 55% in the top ten.

The source of this sequence is an adult man with Graves' ophthalmopathy. Sequencing was performed on peripheral blood. The chain recombines TRBV9 with TRBJ1-1; possible D gene TRBD1, 5 bases. The CDR3: CASSVGGGFMGAFF. The CDR3 nucleotides read TGTGCCAGCAGCGTAGGGGGGGGATTTATGGGAGCTTTCTTT.